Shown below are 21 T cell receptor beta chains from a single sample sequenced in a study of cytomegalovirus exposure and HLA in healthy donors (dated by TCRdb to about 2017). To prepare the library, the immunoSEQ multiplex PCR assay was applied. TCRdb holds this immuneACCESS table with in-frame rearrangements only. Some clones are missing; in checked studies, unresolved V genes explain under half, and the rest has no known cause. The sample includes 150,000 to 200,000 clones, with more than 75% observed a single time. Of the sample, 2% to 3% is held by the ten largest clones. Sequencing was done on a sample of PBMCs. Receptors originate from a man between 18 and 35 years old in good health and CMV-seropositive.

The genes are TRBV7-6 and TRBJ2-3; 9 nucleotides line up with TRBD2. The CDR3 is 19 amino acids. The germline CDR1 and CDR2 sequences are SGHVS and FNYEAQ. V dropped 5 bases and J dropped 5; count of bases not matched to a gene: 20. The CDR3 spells CASSPGGAGGPRPQDTQYF. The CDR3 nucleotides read TGTGCCAGCAGCCCTGGAGGAGCGGGGGGCCCACGACCCCAAGATACGCAGTATTTT.

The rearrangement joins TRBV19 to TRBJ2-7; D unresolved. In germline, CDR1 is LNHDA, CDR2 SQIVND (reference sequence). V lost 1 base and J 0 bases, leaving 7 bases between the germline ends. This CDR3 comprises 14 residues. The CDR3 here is CASSIVVSSYEQYF. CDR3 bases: TGTGCCAGTAGTATAGTGGTTAGCTCCTACGAGCAGTACTTC.

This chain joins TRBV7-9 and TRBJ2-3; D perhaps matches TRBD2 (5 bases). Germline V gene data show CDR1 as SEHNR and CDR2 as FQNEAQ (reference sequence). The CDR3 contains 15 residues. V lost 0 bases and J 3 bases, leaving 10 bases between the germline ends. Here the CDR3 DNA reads TGTGCCAGCAGCTTAGCGGGAGAGAGTACAGATACGCAGTATTTT. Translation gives CASSLAGESTDTQYF.

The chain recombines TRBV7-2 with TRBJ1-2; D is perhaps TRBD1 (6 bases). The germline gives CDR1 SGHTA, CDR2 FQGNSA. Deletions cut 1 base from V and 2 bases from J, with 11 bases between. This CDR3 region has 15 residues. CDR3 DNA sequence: TGTGCCAGCAGCTTAGTCAGGGGCGAAAACTATGGCTACACCTTC. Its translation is CASSLVRGENYGYTF. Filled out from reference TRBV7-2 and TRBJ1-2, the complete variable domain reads GAGVSQSPSNKVTEKGKDVELRCDPISGHTALYWYRQSLGQGLEFLIYFQGNSAPDKSGLPSDRFSAERTGGSVSTLTIQRTQQEDSAVYLCASSLVRGENYGYTFGSGTRLTVV.

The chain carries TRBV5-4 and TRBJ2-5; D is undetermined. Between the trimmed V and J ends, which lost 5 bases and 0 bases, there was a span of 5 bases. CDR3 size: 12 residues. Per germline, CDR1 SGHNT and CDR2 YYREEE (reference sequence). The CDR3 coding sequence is TGTGCCAGCAGTCGTTACCAAGAGACCCAGTACTTC. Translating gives CASSRYQETQYF.

The CDR3 here is CASSLGHEYRGELFF. DNA of the CDR3: TGTGCCAGCAGCCTAGGACACGAATACCGCGGGGAGCTGTTTTTT. V is TRBV5-4 and J is TRBJ2-2; D may be TRBD1 (5 bases). The germline gives CDR1 SGHNT, CDR2 YYREEE (reference sequence). Trimming cost V 4 bases and J 7 bases, with 17 bases left between them. The CDR3 length is 15 residues.

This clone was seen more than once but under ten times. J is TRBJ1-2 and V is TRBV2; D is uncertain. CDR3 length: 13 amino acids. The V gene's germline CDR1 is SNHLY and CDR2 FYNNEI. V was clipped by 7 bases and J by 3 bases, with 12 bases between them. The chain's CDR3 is CASKTVADYGYTF. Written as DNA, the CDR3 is TGTGCCAGCAAAACGGTGGCGGACTATGGCTACACCTTC. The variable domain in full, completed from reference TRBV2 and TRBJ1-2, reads EPEVTQTPSHQVTQMGQEVILRCVPISNHLYFYWYRQILGQKVEFLVSFYNNEISEKSEIFDDQFSVERPDGSNFTLKIRSTKLEDSAMYFCASKTVADYGYTFGSGTRLTVV.

The CDR3 nucleotides read TGTGCCAGCAGCCGTGGACAGGGCCAAGAGACCCAGTACTTC. Amino acid sequence: CASSRGQGQETQYF. This chain joins TRBV7-2 and TRBJ2-5; 8 nucleotides align to TRBD1. The CDR3 is made up of 14 amino acids. Losses at the gene ends were 5 bases for V and 1 base for J; bases not matched to a gene: 3. CDR1 is SGHTA and CDR2 is FQGNSA in the germline V gene.

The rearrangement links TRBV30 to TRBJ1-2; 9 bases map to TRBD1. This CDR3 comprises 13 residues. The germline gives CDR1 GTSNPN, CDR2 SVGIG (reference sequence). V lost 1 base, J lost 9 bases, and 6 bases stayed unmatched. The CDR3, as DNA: TGTGCCTGGAGTGGCCAGACAGGGGGGCGCTACACCTTC. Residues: CAWSGQTGGRYTF.

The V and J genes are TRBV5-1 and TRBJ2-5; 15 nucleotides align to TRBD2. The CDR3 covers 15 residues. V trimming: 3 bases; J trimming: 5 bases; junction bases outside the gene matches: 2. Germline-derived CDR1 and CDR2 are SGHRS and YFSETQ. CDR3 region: CASSSGLAGGETQYF. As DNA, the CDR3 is TGCGCCAGCAGCTCAGGACTAGCGGGGGGGGAGACCCAGTACTTC.

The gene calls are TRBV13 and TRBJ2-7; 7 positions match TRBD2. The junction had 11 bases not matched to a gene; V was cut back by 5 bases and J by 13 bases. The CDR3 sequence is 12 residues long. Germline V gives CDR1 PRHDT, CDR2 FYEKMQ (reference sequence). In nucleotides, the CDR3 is TGTGCCAGCAGCCGAGCGGGACTCCCAAGTTACTTC. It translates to CASSRAGLPSYF.

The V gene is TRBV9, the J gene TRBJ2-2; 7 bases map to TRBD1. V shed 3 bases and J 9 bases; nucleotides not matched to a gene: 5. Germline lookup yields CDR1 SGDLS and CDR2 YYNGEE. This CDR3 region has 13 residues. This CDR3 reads CASSGGTARELFF. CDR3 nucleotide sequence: TGTGCCAGCAGCGGGGGGACAGCCCGGGAGCTGTTTTTT.

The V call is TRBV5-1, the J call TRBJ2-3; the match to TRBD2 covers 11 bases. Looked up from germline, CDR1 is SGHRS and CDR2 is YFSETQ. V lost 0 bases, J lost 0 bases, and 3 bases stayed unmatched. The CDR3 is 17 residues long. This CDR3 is CASSLGLAGGSTDTQYF. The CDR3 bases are TGCGCCAGCAGCTTGGGGCTAGCGGGAGGAAGCACAGATACGCAGTATTTT.

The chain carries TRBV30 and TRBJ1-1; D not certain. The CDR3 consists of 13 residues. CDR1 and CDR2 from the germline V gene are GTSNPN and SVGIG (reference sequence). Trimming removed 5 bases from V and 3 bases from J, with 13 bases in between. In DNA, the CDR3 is TGTGCCTGGGCCCCCGGGGAGGACACTGAAGCTTTCTTT. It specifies CAWAPGEDTEAFF.

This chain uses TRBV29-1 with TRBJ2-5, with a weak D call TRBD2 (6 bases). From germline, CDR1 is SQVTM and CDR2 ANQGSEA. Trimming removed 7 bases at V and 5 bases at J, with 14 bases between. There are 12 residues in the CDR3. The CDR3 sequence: CSAMARGETQYF. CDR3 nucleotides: TGCAGCGCAATGGCTCGGGGGGAGACCCAGTACTTC.

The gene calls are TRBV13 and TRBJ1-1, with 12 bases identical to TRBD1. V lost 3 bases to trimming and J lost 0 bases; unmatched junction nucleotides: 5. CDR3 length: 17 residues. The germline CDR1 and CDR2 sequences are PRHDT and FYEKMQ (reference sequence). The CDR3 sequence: CASSFGTGGFLNTEAFF. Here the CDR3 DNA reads TGTGCCAGCAGCTTCGGGACAGGGGGCTTTTTGAACACTGAAGCTTTCTTT.

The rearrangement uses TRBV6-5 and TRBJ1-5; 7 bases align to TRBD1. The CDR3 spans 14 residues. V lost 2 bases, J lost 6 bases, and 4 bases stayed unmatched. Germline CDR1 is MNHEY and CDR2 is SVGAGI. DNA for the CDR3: TGTGCCAGCAGTTACCGACAGGGAGTTCAGCCCCAGCATTTT. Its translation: CASSYRQGVQPQHF.

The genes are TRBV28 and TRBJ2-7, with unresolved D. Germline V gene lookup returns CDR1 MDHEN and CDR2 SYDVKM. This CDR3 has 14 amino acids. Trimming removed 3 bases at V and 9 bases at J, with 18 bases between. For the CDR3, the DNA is TGTGCCAGCAGTTTGGTCAGACCCCCCTCAGGGCAGTACTTC. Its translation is CASSLVRPPSGQYF.

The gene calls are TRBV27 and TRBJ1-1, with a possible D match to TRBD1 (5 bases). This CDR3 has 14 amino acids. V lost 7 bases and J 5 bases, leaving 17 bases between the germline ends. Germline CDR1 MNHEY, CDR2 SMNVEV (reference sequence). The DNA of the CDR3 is TGTGCCAGCAATCCCGGACAAAAAGGTACTGAAGCTTTCTTT. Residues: CASNPGQKGTEAFF.

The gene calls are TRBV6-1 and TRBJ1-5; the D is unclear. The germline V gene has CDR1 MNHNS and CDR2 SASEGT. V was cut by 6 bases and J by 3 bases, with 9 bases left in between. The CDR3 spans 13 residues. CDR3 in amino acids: CASRTSPNQPQHF. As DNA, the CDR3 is TGTGCCAGCAGGACATCACCCAATCAGCCCCAGCATTTT.

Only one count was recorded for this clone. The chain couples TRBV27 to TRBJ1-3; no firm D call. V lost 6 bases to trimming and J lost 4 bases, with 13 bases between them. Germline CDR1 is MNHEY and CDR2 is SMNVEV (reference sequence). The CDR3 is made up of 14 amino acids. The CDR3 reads CASSPWPGGNTIYF. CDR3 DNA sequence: TGTGCCAGCAGCCCCTGGCCCGGGGGAAACACCATATATTTT.